What follows describes a single TCR beta chain. Exclusion of a patient followed from autoimmune disease history or systemic immunosuppression. The timepoints at which blood was sampled were baseline, cycle 4 day 1, and cycle 7 day 1. This table comes from immunoSEQ multiplex PCR, and its TCRdb copy is limited to in-frame clones, with some not included. The data contain 17,000 or so clones, around 77% of them singletons. The CDR3 runs to 18 residues. V gave up 3 bases and J gave up 2 bases; unmatched junction bases: 13. Germline-derived CDR1 and CDR2 are SGHRS and YFSETQ. The sample comes from a study of OX40 agonist ivuxolimab in advanced cancers.

V usage is TRBV5-1 and J usage is TRBJ2-1; TRBD2 matches at 8 bases. This TCR was sampled from an adult with an advanced solid tumor such as melanoma, head and neck, liver or kidney cancer. The sequencing here drew on CD4+ or CD8+ T cells sorted from blood, taken in a trial of the OX40 agonist ivuxolimab. The CDR3 DNA follows: TGCGCCAGCAGCTCTTTTCCAGCCGGGAGGGACACCTACAATGAGCAGTTCTTC. It codes for CASSSFPAGRDTYNEQFF.